A single sample is the source of the 26 T cell receptor beta chains below, sequenced in a study of T cell repertoires in cytomegalovirus infection. Their antigens remain unidentified. TCRdb reanalysed the reads using MiXCR and keeps one entry per CDR3 protein. In the table there are under 150,000 distinct CDR3 sequences, around 25% of which are singletons. The sample consisted of PBMCs, sequenced either directly or after in vitro stimulation (not recorded which). The receptors originated from a human donor in good health (CMV status not recorded). Some clones in this sample may be carry-over from other donors' samples.

The chain has TRBV4-2 and TRBJ2-7; 10 bases fit TRBD2. Germline-derived CDR1 and CDR2 are LGHNA and YNFKEQ. After removal of 6 bases from V and 4 bases from J, the junction contained 3 bases not matched to a gene. The CDR3 contains 13 residues. DNA of the CDR3: TGTGCCAGCAGAGGACTAGCGGAATACGAGCAGTACTTC. It translates to CASRGLAEYEQYF.

This clonotype was seen many times. The CDR3 coding sequence is TGTGCCAGCAGTTTAGCGATGGCCCCTCCCTACAATGAGCAGTTCTTC. It translates to CASSLAMAPPYNEQFF. The V and J genes are TRBV12-3 or TRBV12-4 and TRBJ2-1; the D is unclear. Trimming removed 0 bases at V and 2 bases at J, with 11 bases between. CDR3 size: 16 residues.

This clonotype was counted ten times or more. The CDR3 sequence is CASSEGPGWPQHF. Written as DNA, the CDR3 is TGCGCCAGCAGTGAGGGGCCAGGATGGCCCCAGCATTTT. The chain recombines TRBV10-1 with TRBJ1-5; D is ambiguous. The V gene lost 2 bases and the J gene lost 9 bases, with 11 bases spanning the gap. Germline-derived CDR1 and CDR2 are WNHNN and SYGVQD (reference sequence). CDR3 length equals 13 residues.

Many counts were recorded for this clonotype. This chain links TRBV12-3 or TRBV12-4 with TRBJ2-7; 9 bases fit TRBD1. CDR3 length: 15 amino acids. The junction had 6 bases not matched to a gene; V was cut back by 2 bases and J by 4 bases. The CDR3 region is CASSLSGTGLYEQYF. The DNA for the CDR3 is TGTGCCAGCAGTTTATCCGGGACAGGGCTATACGAGCAGTACTTC.

CDR3 sequence reads: CASSYRLAGGDSYNEQFF. In DNA form, the CDR3 reads TGTGCCAGCAGTTACCGGCTAGCGGGAGGGGACTCCTACAATGAGCAGTTCTTC. The chain uses TRBV6-2 or TRBV6-3 and TRBJ2-1; 12 bases are a match to TRBD2. Looked up from germline, CDR1 is MNHEY and CDR2 is SVGEGT. CDR3 length: 18 amino acids. J lost 0 bases, V lost 2 bases, and 5 bases had no gene match.

This chain uses TRBV11-2 with TRBJ1-1, with a tentative D call TRBD1 (5 bases). Between the trimmed V and J ends, which lost 4 bases and 7 bases, there was a span of 16 bases. The CDR3 loop spans 14 amino acids. Germline CDR1 SGHAT, CDR2 FQNNGV. CDR3 DNA sequence: TGTGCCAGCAGCTCTCTGACAGCGCTATTTGAAGCTTTCTTT. As protein: CASSSLTALFEAFF.

The rearrangement joins TRBV6-5 to TRBJ1-2, with 7 bases identical to TRBD1. Germline values: CDR1 MNHEY, CDR2 SVGAGI. CDR3 length: 16 amino acids. J lost 2 bases, V lost 7 bases, and 13 bases had no gene match. The CDR3 DNA reads as TGTGCCAGCACGGGGGCCGGACAGGTATCCAACTATGGCTACACCTTC. It specifies CASTGAGQVSNYGYTF.

This clonotype was counted only a few times. The chain recombines TRBV19 with TRBJ2-2, with TRBD1 matching 11 bases. The trim removed 7 bases at V and 7 bases at J, leaving 17 bases unmatched. CDR3 length equals 18 residues. Germline V lookup: CDR1 LNHDA, CDR2 SQIVND (reference sequence). CDR3 in amino acids: CASTNLGDRGSHSGELFF. Here the CDR3 DNA reads TGTGCCAGTACCAACCTAGGGGACAGGGGGAGTCATAGCGGGGAGCTGTTTTTT.

J is TRBJ1-6 and V is TRBV6-5; no firm D call. The CDR3 runs 15 residues. Germline V CDR1 and CDR2: MNHEY, SVGAGI. Trimming took off 2 bases at V and 0 bases at J, with 5 bases between the two ends. The chain's CDR3 is CASSYESSYNSPLHF. In DNA form, the CDR3 reads TGTGCCAGCAGTTACGAGAGCTCCTATAATTCACCCCTCCACTTT.

The table lists this clonotype with a few counts. The J gene is TRBJ2-7, the V gene TRBV11-2; D unclear. Trimming removed 1 base at V and 0 bases at J, with 10 bases between. The CDR3 loop spans 15 amino acids. Germline V lookup: CDR1 SGHAT, CDR2 FQNNGV. The CDR3: CASSLALYYSYEQYF. CDR3 bases: TGTGCCAGCAGCTTAGCACTCTACTACTCCTACGAGCAGTACTTC.

The rearrangement uses TRBV6-1 and TRBJ2-7, with D maybe TRBD2 (6 bases). Germline V gene sequence: CDR1 MNHNS, CDR2 SASEGT. V was cut by 5 bases and J by 1 base, with 12 bases left in between. The CDR3 covers 14 residues. The CDR3, as DNA: TGTGCCAGCAGTAGCTCGGAGGGGTCCTACGAGCAGTACGTC. It translates to CASSSSEGSYEQYV.

This clonotype appeared a few times. V is TRBV25-1 and J is TRBJ2-2; D gene unclear. Germline CDR1 is MGHDK and CDR2 is SYGVNS. V was shortened by 2 bases and J by 8 bases, with 9 bases between the two germline ends. The CDR3 consists of 13 residues. The CDR3 protein is CASSEVFEGELFF. The CDR3, as DNA: TGTGCCAGCAGTGAAGTGTTCGAGGGGGAGCTGTTTTTT.

The chain uses TRBV7-6 and TRBJ2-3; 9 nucleotides align to TRBD1. Per the germline V gene, CDR1 is SGHVS and CDR2 is FNYEAQ. The CDR3 is made up of 12 amino acids. The trim removed 5 bases at V and 10 bases at J, leaving 4 bases unmatched. The CDR3 protein is CASSGDREAQYF. The CDR3, as DNA: TGTGCCAGCAGCGGGGACAGGGAGGCGCAGTATTTT.

V is TRBV19 and J is TRBJ1-5; 8 nucleotides match TRBD1. V shed 6 bases and J 4 bases; nucleotides not matched to a gene: 2. The CDR3 contains 13 residues. Germline CDR1 and CDR2: LNHDA and SQIVND (reference sequence). The CDR3 DNA is TGTGCCAGTAGGGACAGGGCGAATCAGCCCCAGCATTTT. It yields the protein CASRDRANQPQHF.

The chain joins TRBV6-2 or TRBV6-3 to TRBJ2-1; D may correspond to TRBD1 or TRBD2 (5 bases each). The CDR3 runs to 14 residues. CDR1 is MNHEY and CDR2 is SVGEGT in the germline V gene. The V end lost 4 bases, the J end lost 1 base, and 8 bases lay between the germline ends. This chain's CDR3 is CASSWGYSYNEQFF. In DNA, the CDR3 is TGTGCCAGCAGTTGGGGGTATTCCTACAATGAGCAGTTCTTC.

In its sample, this clonotype was seen a few times. The rearrangement uses TRBV7-3 and TRBJ2-4; tentative D call: TRBD2 (5 bases). The length of the CDR3 is 21 residues. Germline V gene sequence: CDR1 SGHTA, CDR2 FQGTGA. The V and J ends lost 5 bases and 3 bases respectively, with 32 bases between them. The DNA of the CDR3 is TGTGCCAGCAGCCCGTATCAAAACAACACTGGTCCAAGGAGGCACAAAAACATTCAGTACTTC. Protein product: CASSPYQNNTGPRRHKNIQYF.

In its sample, this clonotype was seen a few times. The V gene is TRBV29-1, the J gene TRBJ1-1; no reliable D call. The CDR3 sequence is 15 residues long. Deletions cut 4 bases from V and 0 bases from J, with 15 bases between. Germline assignment: CDR1 SQVTM and CDR2 ANQGSEA. DNA of the CDR3: TGCAGCGTTGGGGATGTATCCGGACTGAACACTGAAGCTTTCTTT. Translated, it gives CSVGDVSGLNTEAFF.

This clonotype has more than one count but fewer than ten. The chain has TRBV4-1 and TRBJ2-1; unclear D gene. CDR3 size: 15 residues. The V and J ends lost 0 bases and 4 bases respectively, with 10 bases between them. Germline V gene data show CDR1 as MGHRA and CDR2 as YSYEKL. The CDR3 is CASSQDNTPYNEQFF. CDR3 nucleotides: TGCGCCAGCAGCCAAGATAATACGCCTTACAATGAGCAGTTCTTC.

The chain has TRBV5-1 and TRBJ2-1, with 10 bases that match TRBD2. The CDR3 runs to 15 residues. V lost 0 bases and J lost 8; bases outside the gene matches: 5. CDR1 and CDR2 from the germline V gene are SGHRS and YFSETQ. CDR3 loop: CASSLALAGVHEQFF. CDR3 bases: TGCGCCAGCAGCTTGGCGCTAGCGGGAGTTCATGAGCAGTTCTTC.

This clonotype was detected only a few times. V and J are TRBV15 and TRBJ2-3; either TRBD1 or TRBD2 may supply D (5 bases each). The CDR3 runs 14 residues. CDR1 LNHNV and CDR2 YYDKDF come from the germline V gene (reference sequence). Trimming left V 1 base short and J 7 bases short, with 12 bases between. This CDR3 is CATSRGGTAHTQYF. DNA for the CDR3: TGTGCCACCAGCAGAGGAGGGACGGCCCATACGCAGTATTTT.

This clonotype was counted many times. This sequence joins TRBV7-8 and TRBJ2-3; 8 bases match TRBD2. The CDR3 covers 17 residues. CDR1 and CDR2 from the germline V gene are SGHVS and FQNEAQ. V lost 1 base to trimming and J lost 0 bases; unmatched junction nucleotides: 6. CDR3 nucleotides: TGTGCCAGCAGCTTAGGCCCTAGCGGGCTAAGCACAGATACGCAGTATTTT. Amino acid sequence: CASSLGPSGLSTDTQYF.

This clonotype was detected many times. This chain connects TRBV7-2 to TRBJ1-5; 10 nucleotides agree with TRBD1. The germline gives CDR1 SGHTA, CDR2 FQGNSA. CDR3 size: 18 residues. V lost 8 bases, J lost 3 bases, and 16 bases stayed unmatched. The CDR3 DNA reads TGTGCCAGCCTCCCCGGGACAGGGGCCAACCGCCTCAATCAGCCCCAGCATTTT. This codes for CASLPGTGANRLNQPQHF.

CDR3 sequence reads: CASSARRDADTQYF. The CDR3 nucleotides read TGTGCCAGCAGCGCCAGGAGGGACGCAGATACGCAGTATTTT. The genes are TRBV5-6 and TRBJ2-3; weak D call: TRBD2 (6 bases). CDR1 is SGHDT and CDR2 is YYEEEE in the germline V gene. With 4 bases removed from V and 4 bases from J, the gap between germline ends came to 13 bases. The length of the CDR3 is 14 residues.

This clonotype was detected a few times. V usage is TRBV7-9 and J usage is TRBJ2-3; 7 nucleotides line up with TRBD1. This CDR3 is built from 14 residues. Germline lookup yields CDR1 SEHNR and CDR2 FQNEAQ (reference sequence). Losses at the gene ends were 3 bases for V and 4 bases for J; bases not matched to a gene: 4. The CDR3 here is CASSFRGNADTQYF. The CDR3 DNA follows: TGTGCCAGCAGCTTCAGGGGGAATGCAGATACGCAGTATTTT.

The V and J genes are TRBV18 and TRBJ2-1; D uncertain. Germline V gene sequence: CDR1 KGHSH, CDR2 LQKENI. CDR3 size: 16 residues. Trimming took 0 bases from V and 13 from J, leaving 22 bases between them. The DNA for the CDR3 is TGTGCCAGCTCACCACCCCCAGCCATTACCCCTCAATCTCAGTTCTTC. This codes for CASSPPPAITPQSQFF.

This clonotype was counted only a few times. The genes are TRBV7-8 and TRBJ2-1, with a weak D call TRBD2 (5 bases). CDR1 and CDR2 from the germline V gene are SGHVS and FQNEAQ. This CDR3 region has 16 residues. V was trimmed by 0 bases and J by 5 bases, leaving 14 bases between them. As DNA, the CDR3 is TGTGCCAGCAGCTTAGCGTACCGGGAAGCCGACAATGAGCAGTTCTTC. This encodes CASSLAYREADNEQFF.